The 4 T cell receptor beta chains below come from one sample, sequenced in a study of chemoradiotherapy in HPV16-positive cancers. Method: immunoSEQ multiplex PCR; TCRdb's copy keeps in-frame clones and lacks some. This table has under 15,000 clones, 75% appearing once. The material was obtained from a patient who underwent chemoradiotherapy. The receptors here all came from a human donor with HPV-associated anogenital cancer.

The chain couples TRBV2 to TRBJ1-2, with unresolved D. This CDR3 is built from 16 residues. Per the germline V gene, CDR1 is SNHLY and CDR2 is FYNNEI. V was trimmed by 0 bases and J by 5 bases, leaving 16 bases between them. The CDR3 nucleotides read TGTGCCAGCAGTGAAGCGCTCATCTCCCCGGGGTATGGCTACACCTTC. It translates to CASSEALISPGYGYTF.

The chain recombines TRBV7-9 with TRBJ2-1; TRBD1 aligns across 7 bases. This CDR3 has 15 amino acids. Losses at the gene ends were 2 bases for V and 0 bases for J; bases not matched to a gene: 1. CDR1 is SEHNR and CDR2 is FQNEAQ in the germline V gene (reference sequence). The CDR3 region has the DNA TGTGCCAGCAGCTTAAGGGACAGCTCCTACAATGAGCAGTTCTTC. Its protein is CASSLRDSSYNEQFF.

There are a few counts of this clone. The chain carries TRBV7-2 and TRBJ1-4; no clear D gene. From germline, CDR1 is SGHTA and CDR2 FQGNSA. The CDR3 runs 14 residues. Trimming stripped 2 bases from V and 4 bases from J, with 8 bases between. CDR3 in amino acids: CASSLIYNNEKLFF. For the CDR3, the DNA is TGTGCCAGCAGCTTAATATATAATAATGAAAAACTGTTTTTT.

CDR3 sequence (DNA): TGCGCCAGCAGCATGGGGGTGCAAGAGACCCAGTACTTC. Translating gives CASSMGVQETQYF. The gene calls are TRBV5-1 and TRBJ2-5; D assignment may be TRBD1 or TRBD2 (5 bases each). Germline loops: CDR1 SGHRS, CDR2 YFSETQ. The CDR3 runs to 13 residues. V lost 4 bases to trimming and J lost 2 bases, with 9 bases between them.